These T cell receptor beta chains were read from a single sample in a study of shared clonotypes between healthy human individuals. Method: immunoSEQ multiplex PCR; TCRdb's copy keeps in-frame clones and lacks some. This sample has 2 million to 2.5 million clones; about 92% occur once, and the top ten carry 1.5% to 2%. Material: naive CD8+ T cells from PBMCs. These receptors were taken from a man aged 18 to 29 in good health. Some clones in this sample may be carry-over from other donors' samples. Each CDR3 is given with its conserved first and last residue. D genes are given only for firm matches. The size entry is marked missing in some rows and otherwise reads once, few, many or a size class.

j_call,v_call,clone_size,d_call,cdr3_nt,cdr3_aa
TRBJ2-5,TRBV9,-,-,TGTGCCAGCAGCGTAGAGGTCCGGGGAGGGACCCAGTACTTC,CASSVEVRGGTQYF
TRBJ1-1,TRBV15,few,-,TGTGCCACCAGCAGCGCGAACACTGAAGCTTTCTTT,CATSSANTEAFF
TRBJ2-3,TRBV4-1,-,TRBD1,TGCGCCAGCAGCCAAGGCACAGGGGTAACCACAGATACGCAGTATTTT,CASSQGTGVTTDTQYF
TRBJ2-7,TRBV14,-,-,TGTGCCAGCAGCCAAGTTACGCTCTCCGAGCAGTACTTC,CASSQVTLSEQYF
TRBJ2-7,TRBV28,-,-,TGTGCCAGCAGTTTAATCCCTAAACACGAGCAGTACTTC,CASSLIPKHEQYF
TRBJ2-1,TRBV7-6,-,-,TGTGCCAGCAGCCCTCGGACGGCCTACTCCTACAATGAGCAGTTCTTC,CASSPRTAYSYNEQFF
TRBJ1-1,TRBV28,-,TRBD1,TGTGCCAGCAGTCGACAGGGGTGGAGCACTGAAGCTTTCTTT,CASSRQGWSTEAFF
TRBJ2-1,TRBV9,-,-,TGTGCCAGCAGCGTCGCGGGACTCTACAATGAGCAGTTCTTC,CASSVAGLYNEQFF
TRBJ2-7,TRBV5-6,few,-,TGTGCCAGCAGCTTGGGGTACGAGCAGTACTTC,CASSLGYEQYF
TRBJ1-2,TRBV10-3,-,TRBD1,TGTGCCATCAGTGATACTGCCGTCCGGGACAGCTATGGCTACACCTTC,CAISDTAVRDSYGYTF
TRBJ2-2,TRBV11-2,-,-,TGTGCCAGCAGCTTTGTGACCGGGGAGCTGTTTTTT,CASSFVTGELFF
TRBJ2-5,TRBV2,-,TRBD1,TGTGCCAGCAGACTACAGGGGTTTCAAGAGACCCAGTACTTC,CASRLQGFQETQYF
TRBJ2-7,TRBV27,-,-,TGTGCCAGCAGTCCCTCCTCCGGGACTCGCGCCTACGAGCAGTACTTC,CASSPSSGTRAYEQYF
TRBJ2-7,TRBV18,once,-,TGTGCCAGCTCACCGTCCAGGGACTACGAGCAGTACTTC,CASSPSRDYEQYF
TRBJ1-1,TRBV7-9,-,-,TGTGCCAGCAGCTTAGCAGCGGCCGGGTACATGAACACTGAAGCTTTCTTT,CASSLAAAGYMNTEAFF
TRBJ2-1,TRBV2,-,TRBD2,TGTGCCAGCAGCCCGGGACTAGCGATACACAATGAGCAGTTCTTC,CASSPGLAIHNEQFF
TRBJ2-1,TRBV7-3,-,TRBD1,TGTGCCAGCAGCGCAGGGACAGGCGCCTACAATGAGCAGTTCTTC,CASSAGTGAYNEQFF
TRBJ1-5,TRBV6-4,-,-,TGTGCCAGCAGTGCACGGGGGGGTAGCAATCAGCCCCAGCATTTT,CASSARGGSNQPQHF
TRBJ2-1,TRBV7-9,-,-,TGTGCCAGCAGCTTAGGCGGAGAGCCCTACAATGAGCAGTTCTTC,CASSLGGEPYNEQFF
TRBJ1-5,TRBV25-1,-,-,TGTGCCAGCAGTGAATCCTCTGGCAATCAGCCCCAGCATTTT,CASSESSGNQPQHF
TRBJ2-7,TRBV5-1,once,TRBD1,TGCGCCAGCAGCTTGGATGCCCGGACAGGGGATCACTTC,CASSLDARTGDHF
TRBJ1-3,TRBV5-1,-,-,TGCGCCAGCAGCTTGGCCACAGGTGGAAACACCATATATTTT,CASSLATGGNTIYF
TRBJ2-7,TRBV9,-,TRBD2,TGTGCCAGCAGCGTAGGGGCTAGCGGGAGTACCTACGAGCAGTACTTC,CASSVGASGSTYEQYF
TRBJ1-1,TRBV6-5,few,TRBD1,TGTGCCAGCAGCACGACAGGGGAGGACACTGAAGCTTTCTTT,CASSTTGEDTEAFF
TRBJ2-3,TRBV2,-,TRBD2,TGTGCCAGCAAAGAGCGGGAGGTGCCGACAGATACGCAGTATTTT,CASKEREVPTDTQYF
TRBJ2-6,TRBV4-1,-,-,TGCGCCAGCAGCCAAGGGTTCACTGGGGCCAACGTCCTGACTTTC,CASSQGFTGANVLTF
TRBJ2-3,TRBV7-8,-,-,TGTGCCAGCAGCATTATTCGGGCTAGCAGCACAGATACGCAGTATTTT,CASSIIRASSTDTQYF
TRBJ2-7,TRBV4-1,once,TRBD1,TGCGCCAGCAGCCAAGGTCGGGGACAGGTCCTAGCGTTC,CASSQGRGQVLAF
TRBJ2-7,TRBV11-2,-,-,TGTGCCAGCAGCTCCCGCACTGGGACGCCAGACCTCTCCTACGAGCAGTACTTC,CASSSRTGTPDLSYEQYF
TRBJ1-3,TRBV28,-,TRBD1,TGTGCCAGCAGTTGGGACAGGGAGGGAATCGGAAACACCATATATTTT,CASSWDREGIGNTIYF
TRBJ2-3,TRBV7-9,once,-,TGTGCCAGCAGCTTAGGACCCCGTACAGATACGCAGTATTTT,CASSLGPRTDTQYF
TRBJ2-2,TRBV5-1,-,TRBD2,TGCGCCAGCAGCTCGCCGGGACTAGCCCTATGGAACACCGGGGAGCTGTTTTTT,CASSSPGLALWNTGELFF
TRBJ2-3,TRBV28,once,-,TGTGCCAGCAGCTTTACAGGGCCAGATACGCAGTATTTT,CASSFTGPDTQYF
TRBJ1-2,TRBV7-8,-,-,TGTGCCAGCAGCTTAGTTTACAGGGCTAACTATGGCTACACCTTC,CASSLVYRANYGYTF
TRBJ2-3,TRBV28,-,TRBD1,TGTGCCAGCAGTGCCCCTACAGGGGTTTTCGCAGATACGCAGTATTTT,CASSAPTGVFADTQYF
TRBJ1-2,TRBV5-1,-,TRBD1,TGCGCCAGCACTCTGGGACAGGGGGCGGAAGGCTACACCTTC,CASTLGQGAEGYTF
TRBJ2-1,TRBV5-3,-,TRBD1,TGTGCCAGAAGCCGCGAAAAGAGGACAGGGGTAAGCTCCTACAATGAGCAGTTCTTC,CARSREKRTGVSSYNEQFF
TRBJ2-1,TRBV5-5,-,TRBD2,TGTGCCAGCAGCCCCGGTTTCCGCGGGAGGAGTTACAATGAGCAGTTCTTC,CASSPGFRGRSYNEQFF
TRBJ2-7,TRBV18,-,-,TGTGCCAGCTCCCCGGGCCGGGGAAGCGGTTACGAGCAGTACTTC,CASSPGRGSGYEQYF
TRBJ1-5,TRBV27,-,-,TGTGCCAGCAGTTTAAAAGGGGACCGACAGCCCCAGCATTTT,CASSLKGDRQPQHF
TRBJ2-1,TRBV2,-,TRBD1,TGTGCCAGCAGTGAAACCGGGACAGGGTATATCTGGATGAATGAGCAGTTCTTC,CASSETGTGYIWMNEQFF
TRBJ2-2,TRBV7-9,-,-,TGTGCCAGCAGCCCAAGTATCGGGGAGCTGTTTTTT,CASSPSIGELFF
TRBJ1-1,TRBV9,-,TRBD1,TGTGCCAGCACACCTACAGGGGGTGGCACTGAAGCTTTCTTT,CASTPTGGGTEAFF
TRBJ2-7,TRBV19,-,-,TGTGCCAGTAGTGAATCGGACGGATCCCCCTACGAGCAGTACTTC,CASSESDGSPYEQYF
TRBJ1-4,TRBV20-1,-,-,TGCAGTGTAGCTCCTGAAAAACTGTTTTTT,CSVAPEKLFF
TRBJ2-7,TRBV6-5,-,TRBD1,TGTGCCAGCAGTTACTCTGGGACAGGGGCTCTTTTCGAGCAGTACTTC,CASSYSGTGALFEQYF
TRBJ2-7,TRBV6-5,-,-,TGTGCCAGCAGCGACTACGAGCAGTACTTC,CASSDYEQYF
TRBJ2-7,TRBV4-2,-,-,TGTGCCAGCAGCCTGGGCAGCCACGAGCAGTACTTC,CASSLGSHEQYF
TRBJ2-2,TRBV29-1,-,-,TGCAGCGCCCAGGGGCGTTACACCGGGGAGCTGTTTTTT,CSAQGRYTGELFF
TRBJ2-7,TRBV19,once,TRBD2,TGTGCCAGTAGTATCCAAGCGGGAGTTGGGTACGAGCAGTACTTC,CASSIQAGVGYEQYF
TRBJ1-3,TRBV29-1,-,-,TGCAGCGTACAACCAGGGAGCTCTGGAAACACCATATATTTT,CSVQPGSSGNTIYF
TRBJ2-7,TRBV6-6,-,-,TGTGCCAGCACCGATGGAACTCCGAACCTACCCTACGAGCAGTACTTC,CASTDGTPNLPYEQYF
TRBJ2-1,TRBV27,-,TRBD1,TGTGCCAGCAGTTTATCGCCGACAGGGGTGACTGAGCAGTTCTTC,CASSLSPTGVTEQFF
TRBJ2-5,TRBV30,-,-,TGTGCCTGGGGAAAATTGGGGGCCTATACCCAGTACTTC,CAWGKLGAYTQYF
TRBJ2-7,TRBV27,-,-,TGTGCCAGCAGTTCGGAGGGGTATAGGGGGGGACAGAGGGCCTACGAGCAGTACTTC,CASSSEGYRGGQRAYEQYF
TRBJ2-7,TRBV10-3,-,TRBD1,TGTGCCATCGAGGACAGGGACTCCTACGAGCAGTACTTC,CAIEDRDSYEQYF
TRBJ2-5,TRBV21-1,-,-,TGTGCCAGCAGCAAAGCGAGACAGGGGGGCCAAGAGACCCAGTACTTC,CASSKARQGGQETQYF
TRBJ2-6,TRBV7-6,-,-,TGTGCCAGCACCTCACGAGGGGTGGTCGGGGCCAACGTCCTGACTTTC,CASTSRGVVGANVLTF